This TCR beta chain was captured in a study of T cell responses to AZD1222 COVID-19 vaccine. The wider study: Doses given second, at about 4 or about 12 weeks, were pooled.

Study-level points and caveats: Just a handful of people given AZD1222 tested seropositive at baseline. Most donors were white British, females outnumbered males, and clonal diversity was possibly underestimated.

Measured with immunoSEQ multiplex PCR; TCRdb has only the in-frame clones, and not every one. Among about 120,000 clones listed, approximately 83% were seen once. CDR1 and CDR2 (germline): MGHRA, YSYEKL. The CDR3 runs 15 residues. This clone was seen a handful of times. Its specificity is unknown. An end of the junction does not agree with germline; a read error may underlie this. The J gene is TRBJ2-7, the V gene TRBV4-1, with 10 bases that match TRBD1. This clonotype was obtained from an adult in good health. The material sequenced was peripheral blood, taken on day 0 of AZD1222 vaccination. As DNA, the CDR3 is TGCGCCAGCAGTCAAGGGACAGGGGCAGCCTACGAGCAGTACTTC. Amino acids: CASSQGTGAAYEQYF.